This T cell receptor beta chain derives from a study of shared clonotypes between healthy human individuals. Germline V gene data show CDR1 as SGHDT and CDR2 as YYEEEE. V lost 4 bases, J lost 7 bases, and 15 bases stayed unmatched. The CDR3 has 17 residues. Measured with immunoSEQ multiplex PCR; TCRdb has only the in-frame clones, and not every one. This table holds 1 million to 1.2 million clones, 60% to 85% found once. This clone was picked up a small number of times. The sequence came from a man aged 18 to 35 in good health. Some clones in this sample may be carry-over from other donors' samples. The sample comprised memory CD4+ T cells from PBMCs. Specified subset: CD45RA-negative fraction. V gene TRBV5-6 combines with J gene TRBJ2-4, with 9 bases fitting TRBD1. CDR3 in amino acids: CASSAWDRELEGNIQYF. The CDR3 DNA follows: TGTGCCAGCAGCGCGTGGGACAGGGAATTGGAGGGGAACATTCAGTACTTC.